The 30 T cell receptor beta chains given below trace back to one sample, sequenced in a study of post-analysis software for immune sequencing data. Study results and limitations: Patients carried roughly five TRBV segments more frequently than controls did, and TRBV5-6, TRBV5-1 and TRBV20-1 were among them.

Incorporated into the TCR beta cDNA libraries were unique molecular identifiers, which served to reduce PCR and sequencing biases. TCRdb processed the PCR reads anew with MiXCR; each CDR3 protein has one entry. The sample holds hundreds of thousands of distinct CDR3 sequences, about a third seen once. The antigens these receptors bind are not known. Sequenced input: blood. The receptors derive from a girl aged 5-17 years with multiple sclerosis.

The CDR3 region has the DNA TGTGCCAGCAGTTACTCGAGCGGGGGGGCCGATAGCTTCTACGAGCAGTACTTC. It yields the protein CASSYSSGGADSFYEQYF. The chain joins TRBV6-5 to TRBJ2-7, with 10 positions matching TRBD2. The J segment lost 3 bases and the V segment lost 0 bases, leaving 11 bases of the junction unmatched. Germline V gene data show CDR1 as MNHEY and CDR2 as SVGAGI. This CDR3 spans 18 amino acids.

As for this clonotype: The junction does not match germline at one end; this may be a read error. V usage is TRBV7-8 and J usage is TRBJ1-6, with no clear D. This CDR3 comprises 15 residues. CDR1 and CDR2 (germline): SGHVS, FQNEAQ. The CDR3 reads CASSLVGFHNPPLHF. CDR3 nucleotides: TGTGCCAGCAGCTTAGTAGGGTTCCATAATCCACCCCTCCACTTT.

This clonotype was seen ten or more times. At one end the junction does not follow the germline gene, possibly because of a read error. CDR3 bases: TGCGCCAGCAGCCCCAGGGGAGGCGAGCAGTACTTC. It codes for CASSPRGGEQYF. The V gene is TRBV3-1, the J gene TRBJ2-7; D possibly matches TRBD1 or TRBD2 (6 bases each). This CDR3 is 12 amino acids long. Germline V gene lookup returns CDR1 LGHDT and CDR2 YNNKEL (reference sequence).

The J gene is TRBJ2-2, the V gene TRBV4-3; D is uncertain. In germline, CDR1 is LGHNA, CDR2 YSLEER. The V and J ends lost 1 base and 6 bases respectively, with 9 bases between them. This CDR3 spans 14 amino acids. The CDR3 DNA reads TGCGCCAGCAGCCAAGTGGTGAGCGCCGGGGAGCTGTTTTTT. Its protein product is CASSQVVSAGELFF.

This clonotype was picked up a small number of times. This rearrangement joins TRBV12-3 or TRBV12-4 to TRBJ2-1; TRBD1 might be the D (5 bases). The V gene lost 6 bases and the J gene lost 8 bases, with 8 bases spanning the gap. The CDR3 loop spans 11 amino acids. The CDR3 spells CASRGVDEQFF. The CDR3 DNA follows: TGTGCCAGCAGAGGGGTCGATGAGCAGTTCTTC.

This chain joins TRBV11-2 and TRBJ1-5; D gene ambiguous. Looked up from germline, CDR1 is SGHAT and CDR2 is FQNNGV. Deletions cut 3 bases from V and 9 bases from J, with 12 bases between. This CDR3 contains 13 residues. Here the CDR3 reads CASSLAAAWPQHF. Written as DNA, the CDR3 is TGTGCCAGCAGCTTGGCCGCCGCATGGCCCCAGCATTTT.

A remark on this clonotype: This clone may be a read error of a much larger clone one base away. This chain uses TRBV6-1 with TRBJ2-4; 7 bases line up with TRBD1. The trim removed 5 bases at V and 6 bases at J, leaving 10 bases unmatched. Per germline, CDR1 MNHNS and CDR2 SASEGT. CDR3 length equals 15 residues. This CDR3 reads CASSIGGAGGNIQYF. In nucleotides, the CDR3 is TGTGCCAGCAGTATAGGGGGCGCAGGAGGAAACATTCAGTACTTC.

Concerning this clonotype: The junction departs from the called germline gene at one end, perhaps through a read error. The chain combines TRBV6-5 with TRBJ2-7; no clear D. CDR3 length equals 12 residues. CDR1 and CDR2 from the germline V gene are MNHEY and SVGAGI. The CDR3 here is CVSSYSIGEQYF. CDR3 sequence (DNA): TGTGTCAGCAGTTACTCGATTGGCGAGCAGTACTTC.

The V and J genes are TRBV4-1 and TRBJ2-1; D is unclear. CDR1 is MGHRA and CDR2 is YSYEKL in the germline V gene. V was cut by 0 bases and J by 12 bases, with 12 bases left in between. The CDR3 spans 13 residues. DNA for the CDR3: TGCGCCAGCAGCCAAGATCCTGGGATGCGGCAGTTCTTC. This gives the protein CASSQDPGMRQFF.

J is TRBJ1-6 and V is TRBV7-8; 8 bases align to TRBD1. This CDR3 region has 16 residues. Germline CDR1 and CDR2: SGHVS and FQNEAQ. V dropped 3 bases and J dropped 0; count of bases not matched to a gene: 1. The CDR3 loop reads CASSFDRGSYNSPLHF. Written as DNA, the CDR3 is TGTGCCAGCAGCTTTGACAGGGGCTCCTATAATTCACCCCTCCACTTT.

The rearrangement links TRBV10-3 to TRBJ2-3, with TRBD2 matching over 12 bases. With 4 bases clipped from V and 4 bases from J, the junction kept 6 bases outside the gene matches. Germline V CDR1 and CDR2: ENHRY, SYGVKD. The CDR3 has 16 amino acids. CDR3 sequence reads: CAISAGLAGTADTQYF. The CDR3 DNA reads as TGTGCCATCAGTGCCGGACTAGCGGGGACGGCAGATACGCAGTATTTT.

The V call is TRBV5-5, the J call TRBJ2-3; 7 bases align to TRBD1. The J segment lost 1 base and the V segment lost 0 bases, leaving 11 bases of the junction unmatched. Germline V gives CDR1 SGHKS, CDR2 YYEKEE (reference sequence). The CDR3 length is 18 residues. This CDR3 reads CASSLEGASNGGTDTQYF. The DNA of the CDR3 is TGTGCCAGCAGCTTGGAGGGGGCTTCAAACGGGGGCACAGATACGCAGTATTTT.

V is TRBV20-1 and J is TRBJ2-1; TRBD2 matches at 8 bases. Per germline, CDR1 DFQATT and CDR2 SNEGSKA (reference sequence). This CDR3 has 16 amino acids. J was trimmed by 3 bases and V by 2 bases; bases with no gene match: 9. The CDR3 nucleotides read TGCAGTGCTAGAATCCCCCGGGGGGGCTTCTACAATGAGCAGTTCTTC. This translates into CSARIPRGGFYNEQFF.

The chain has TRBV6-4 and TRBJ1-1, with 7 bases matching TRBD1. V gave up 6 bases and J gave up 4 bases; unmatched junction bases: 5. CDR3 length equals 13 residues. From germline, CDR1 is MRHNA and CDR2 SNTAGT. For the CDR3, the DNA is TGTGCCAGCAGCCTTGGGACAGTCACTGAAGCTTTCTTT. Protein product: CASSLGTVTEAFF.

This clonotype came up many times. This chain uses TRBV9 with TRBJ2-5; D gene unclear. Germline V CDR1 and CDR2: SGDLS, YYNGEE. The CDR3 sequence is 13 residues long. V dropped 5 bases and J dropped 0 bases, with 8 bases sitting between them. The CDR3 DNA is TGTGCCAGCAGGTACAGCTACCAAGAGACCCAGTACTTC. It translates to CASRYSYQETQYF.

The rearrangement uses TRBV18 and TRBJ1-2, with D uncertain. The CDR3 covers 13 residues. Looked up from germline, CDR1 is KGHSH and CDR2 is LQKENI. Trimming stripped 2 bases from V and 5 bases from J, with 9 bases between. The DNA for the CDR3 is TGTGCCAGCTCACCAGGACGGGAGTATGGCTACACCTTC. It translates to CASSPGREYGYTF.

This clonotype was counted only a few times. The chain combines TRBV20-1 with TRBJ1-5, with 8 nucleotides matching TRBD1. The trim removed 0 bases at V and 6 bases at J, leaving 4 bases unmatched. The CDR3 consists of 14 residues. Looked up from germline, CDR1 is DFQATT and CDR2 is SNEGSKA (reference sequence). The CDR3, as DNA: TGCAGTGCTAGAGAACAGGGGGAGATTCAGCCCCAGCATTTT. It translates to CSAREQGEIQPQHF.

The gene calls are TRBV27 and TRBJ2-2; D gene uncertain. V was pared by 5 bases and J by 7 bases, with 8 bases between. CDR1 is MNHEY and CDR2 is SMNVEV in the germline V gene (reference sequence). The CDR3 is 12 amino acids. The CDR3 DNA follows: TGTGCCAGCAGTATAGAGTTCGGGGAGCTGTTTTTT. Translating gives CASSIEFGELFF.

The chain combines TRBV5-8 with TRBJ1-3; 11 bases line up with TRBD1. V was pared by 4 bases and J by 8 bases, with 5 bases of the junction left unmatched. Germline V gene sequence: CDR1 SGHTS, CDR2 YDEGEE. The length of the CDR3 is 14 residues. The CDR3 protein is CASSPGQGEHTIYF. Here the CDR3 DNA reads TGTGCCAGCAGCCCGGGACAGGGGGAGCACACCATATATTTT.

The CDR3 here is CASSSASLNEQFF. CDR3 in DNA: TGTGCCAGCAGCTCCGCGAGTCTGAATGAGCAGTTCTTC. The V gene is TRBV7-9, the J gene TRBJ2-1; D gene ambiguous. From germline, CDR1 is SEHNR and CDR2 FQNEAQ (reference sequence). Trimming took off 4 bases at V and 7 bases at J, with 11 bases between the two ends. There are 13 residues in the CDR3.

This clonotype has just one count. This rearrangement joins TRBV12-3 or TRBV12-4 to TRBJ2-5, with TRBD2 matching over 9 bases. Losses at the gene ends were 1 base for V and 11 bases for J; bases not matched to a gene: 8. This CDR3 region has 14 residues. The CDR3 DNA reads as TGTGCCAGCAGTTTAGGTGGCGGGGGGGTTGAGCAGTACTTC. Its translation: CASSLGGGGVEQYF.

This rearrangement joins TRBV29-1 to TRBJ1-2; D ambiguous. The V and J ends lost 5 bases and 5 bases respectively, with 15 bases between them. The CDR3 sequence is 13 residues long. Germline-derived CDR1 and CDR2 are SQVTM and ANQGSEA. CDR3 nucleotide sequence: TGCAGCGTTCTGGAGGGAGATTATTATGGCTACACCTTC. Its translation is CSVLEGDYYGYTF.

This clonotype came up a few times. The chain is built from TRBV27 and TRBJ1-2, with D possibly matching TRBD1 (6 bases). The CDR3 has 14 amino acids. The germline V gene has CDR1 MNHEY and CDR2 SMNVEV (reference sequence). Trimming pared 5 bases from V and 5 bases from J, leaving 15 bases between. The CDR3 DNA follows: TGTGCCAGCAGTCTACTGGGACAAGGTTATGGCTACACCTTC. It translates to CASSLLGQGYGYTF.

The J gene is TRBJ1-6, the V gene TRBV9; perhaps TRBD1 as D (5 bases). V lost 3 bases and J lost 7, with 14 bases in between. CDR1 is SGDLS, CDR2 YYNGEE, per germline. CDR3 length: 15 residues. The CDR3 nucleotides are TGTGCCAGCAGCGCGACGGACATGAGAAATTCACCCCTCCACTTT. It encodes CASSATDMRNSPLHF.

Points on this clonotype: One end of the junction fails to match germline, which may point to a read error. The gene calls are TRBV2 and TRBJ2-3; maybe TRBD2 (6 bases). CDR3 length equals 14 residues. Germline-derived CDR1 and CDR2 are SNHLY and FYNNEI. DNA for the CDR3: TGTGCCAGCAGAGGAAGGAGGGGCACCGATACGCAGTATTTT. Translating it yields CASRGRRGTDTQYF.

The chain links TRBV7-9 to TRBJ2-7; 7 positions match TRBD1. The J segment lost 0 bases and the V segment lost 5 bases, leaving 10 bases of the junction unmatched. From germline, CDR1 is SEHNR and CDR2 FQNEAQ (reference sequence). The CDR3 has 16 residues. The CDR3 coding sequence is TGTGCCAGCAGCCCCTTTCGAGGGGACAGCTCCTACGAGCAGTACTTC. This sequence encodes CASSPFRGDSSYEQYF.

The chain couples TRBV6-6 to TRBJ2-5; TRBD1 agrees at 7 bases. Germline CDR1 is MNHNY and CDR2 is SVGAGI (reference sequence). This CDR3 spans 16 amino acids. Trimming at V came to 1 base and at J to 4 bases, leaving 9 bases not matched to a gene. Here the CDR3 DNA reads TGTGCCAGCAGTTACTACCCTTTACAGGGGCGAGAGACCCAGTACTTC. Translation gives CASSYYPLQGRETQYF.

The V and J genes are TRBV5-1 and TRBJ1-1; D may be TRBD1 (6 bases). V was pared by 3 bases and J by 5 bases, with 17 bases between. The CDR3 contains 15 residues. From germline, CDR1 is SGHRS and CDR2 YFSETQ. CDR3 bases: TGCGCCAGCAGCTCGATGGGGGGCCTAAATACTGAAGCTTTCTTT. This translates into CASSSMGGLNTEAFF.

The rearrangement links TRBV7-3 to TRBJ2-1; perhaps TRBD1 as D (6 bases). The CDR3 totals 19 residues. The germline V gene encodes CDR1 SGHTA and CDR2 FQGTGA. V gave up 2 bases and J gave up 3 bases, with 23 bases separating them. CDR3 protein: CASSLVGDDAGGLYNEQFF. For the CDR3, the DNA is TGTGCCAGCAGCTTAGTGGGGGACGACGCTGGGGGCCTCTACAATGAGCAGTTCTTC.

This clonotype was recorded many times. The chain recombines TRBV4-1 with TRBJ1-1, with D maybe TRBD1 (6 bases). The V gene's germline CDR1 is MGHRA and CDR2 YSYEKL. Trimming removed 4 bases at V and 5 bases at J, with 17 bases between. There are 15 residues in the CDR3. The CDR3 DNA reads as TGCGCCAGCAGCCCTTCGGGGGGGCGCGGGACTGAAGCTTTCTTT. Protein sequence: CASSPSGGRGTEAFF.